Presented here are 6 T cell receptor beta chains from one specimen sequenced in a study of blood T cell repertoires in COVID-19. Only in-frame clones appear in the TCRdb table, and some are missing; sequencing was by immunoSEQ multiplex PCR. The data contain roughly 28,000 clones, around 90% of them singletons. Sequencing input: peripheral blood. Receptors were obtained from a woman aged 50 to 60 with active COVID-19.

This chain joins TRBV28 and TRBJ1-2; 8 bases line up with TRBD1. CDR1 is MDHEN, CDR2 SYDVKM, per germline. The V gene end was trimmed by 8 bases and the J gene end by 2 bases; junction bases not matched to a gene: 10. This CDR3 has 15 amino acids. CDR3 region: CASHDPRQGNYGYTF. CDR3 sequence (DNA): TGTGCCAGCCATGACCCCCGACAGGGGAACTATGGCTACACCTTC.

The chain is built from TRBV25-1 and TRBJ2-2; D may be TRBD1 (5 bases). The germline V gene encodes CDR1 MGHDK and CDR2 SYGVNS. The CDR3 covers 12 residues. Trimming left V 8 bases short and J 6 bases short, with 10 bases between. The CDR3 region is CASEDSPGELFF. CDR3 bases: TGTGCCAGCGAAGACAGTCCCGGGGAGCTGTTTTTT. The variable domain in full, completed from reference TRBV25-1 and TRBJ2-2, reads EADIYQTPRYLVIGTGKKITLECSQTMGHDKMYWYQQDPGMELHLIHYSYGVNSTEKGDLSSESTVSRIRTEHFPLTLESARPSHTSQYLCASEDSPGELFFGEGSRLTVL.

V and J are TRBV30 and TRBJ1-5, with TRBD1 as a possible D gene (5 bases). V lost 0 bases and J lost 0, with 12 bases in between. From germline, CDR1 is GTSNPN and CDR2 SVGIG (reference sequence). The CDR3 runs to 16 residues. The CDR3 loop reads CAWSVGADYSNQPQHF. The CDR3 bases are TGTGCCTGGAGTGTAGGGGCAGATTATAGCAATCAGCCCCAGCATTTT.

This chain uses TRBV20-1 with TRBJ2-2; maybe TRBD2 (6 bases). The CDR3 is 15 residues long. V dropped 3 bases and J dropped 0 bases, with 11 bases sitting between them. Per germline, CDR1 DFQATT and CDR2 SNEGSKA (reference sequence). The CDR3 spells CSASLGGANTGELFF. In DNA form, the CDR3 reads TGCAGTGCTAGTTTGGGGGGTGCGAACACCGGGGAGCTGTTTTTT.

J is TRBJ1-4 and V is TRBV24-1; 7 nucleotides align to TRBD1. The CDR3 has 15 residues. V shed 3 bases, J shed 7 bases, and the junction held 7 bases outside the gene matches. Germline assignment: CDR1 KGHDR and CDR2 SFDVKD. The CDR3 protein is CATSDPTGDGEKLFF. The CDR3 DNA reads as TGTGCCACCAGTGATCCTACAGGGGATGGTGAAAAACTGTTTTTT.

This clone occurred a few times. CDR3 DNA: TGTGCCAGCGAGCGGGAAGAAGGCACTGAAGCTTTCTTT. It specifies CASEREEGTEAFF. This chain joins TRBV2 and TRBJ1-1; no clear D. With 8 bases removed from V and 4 bases from J, the gap between germline ends came to 14 bases. CDR1 and CDR2 (germline): SNHLY, FYNNEI. The CDR3 length is 13 residues.